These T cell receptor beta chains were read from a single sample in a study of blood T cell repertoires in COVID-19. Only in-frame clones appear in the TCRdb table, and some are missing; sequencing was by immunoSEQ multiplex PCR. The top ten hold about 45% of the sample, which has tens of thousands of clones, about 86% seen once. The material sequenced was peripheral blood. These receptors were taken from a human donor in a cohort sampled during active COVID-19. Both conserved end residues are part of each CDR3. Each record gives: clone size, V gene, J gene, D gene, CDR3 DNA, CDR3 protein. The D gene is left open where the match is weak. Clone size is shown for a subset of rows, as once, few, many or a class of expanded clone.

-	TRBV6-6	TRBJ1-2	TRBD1	TGTGCCAGCAGATCCGACAGGGCAGTCTATGGCTACACCTTC	CASRSDRAVYGYTF
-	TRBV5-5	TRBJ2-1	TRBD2	TGTGCCAGCAGCTCTAGCGGGGGGGCCGGATTCAATGAGCAGTTCTTC	CASSSSGGAGFNEQFF
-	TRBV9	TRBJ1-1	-	TGTGCCAGCAGCTCCGGGACACCAAACACTGAAGCTTTCTTT	CASSSGTPNTEAFF
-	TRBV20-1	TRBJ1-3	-	TGCAGTGCTGGGTCCGGGGACACCATATATTTT	CSAGSGDTIYF
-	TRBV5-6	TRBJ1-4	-	TGTGCCAGCAGCTTGGTCCGGCGGACTCTTGTTGAAAAACTGTTTTTT	CASSLVRRTLVEKLFF
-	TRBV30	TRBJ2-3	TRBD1	TGTGCCTGGAGTGTACCGCGGACAGGGGCGAGCACAGATACGCAGTATTTT	CAWSVPRTGASTDTQYF
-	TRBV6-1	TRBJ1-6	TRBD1	TGTGCCAGCAGTGAAGCGGAGTCAGGGGGCGTCTATAATTCACCCCTCCACTTT	CASSEAESGGVYNSPLHF
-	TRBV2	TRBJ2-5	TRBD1	TGTGCCAGCAGTCGACAGGGGAGACAAGAGACCCAGTACTTC	CASSRQGRQETQYF
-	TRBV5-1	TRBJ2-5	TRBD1	TGCGCCAGCAGCTTGGGGACAGGGAATCAAGAGACCCAGTACTTC	CASSLGTGNQETQYF
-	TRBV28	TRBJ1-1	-	TGTGCCAGCAGTTTATTCAGAATGAACACTGAAGCTTTCTTT	CASSLFRMNTEAFF
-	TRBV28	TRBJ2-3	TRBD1	TGTGCCAGCAGTCAGGACAGGAACACAGATACGCAGTATTTT	CASSQDRNTDTQYF
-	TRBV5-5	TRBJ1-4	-	TGTGCCAGCAGCTTTGATCAGGGATCTAATGAAAAACTGTTTTTT	CASSFDQGSNEKLFF
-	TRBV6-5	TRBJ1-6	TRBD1	TGTGCCAGCAGTTACTCGACAGGGAATAATTCACCCCTCCACTTT	CASSYSTGNNSPLHF
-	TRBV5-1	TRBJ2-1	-	TGCGCCAGCAGCTTGGATCTGGGGGCGATTTACAATGAGCAGTTCTTC	CASSLDLGAIYNEQFF
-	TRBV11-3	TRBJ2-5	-	TGTGCCAGCAGCTTCGACGGGAGCTCGACCCAGTACTTC	CASSFDGSSTQYF
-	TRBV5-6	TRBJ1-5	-	TGTGCCAGCAGCTTCTCGGGAACAGGGTCGGATCAGCCCCAGCATTTT	CASSFSGTGSDQPQHF
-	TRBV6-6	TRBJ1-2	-	TGTGCCAGCAGTCCTCAGGAGGCCTATGGCTACACCTTC	CASSPQEAYGYTF
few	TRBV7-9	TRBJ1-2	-	TGTGCCAGCAGCCCCGTCGGGTACTATGGCTACACCTTC	CASSPVGYYGYTF
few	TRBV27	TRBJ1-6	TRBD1	TGTGCCAGCAGTACCTACCCACAGGGGCCAGCTTCACCCCTCCACTTT	CASSTYPQGPASPLHF
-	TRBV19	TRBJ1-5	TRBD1	TGTGCCAGTAGTACTCGACGTCAGGGGGACAATCAGCCCCAGCATTTT	CASSTRRQGDNQPQHF
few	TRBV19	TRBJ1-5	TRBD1	TGTGCCAGTTCGAGAGGGGGCGATCAGCCCCAGCATTTT	CASSRGGDQPQHF
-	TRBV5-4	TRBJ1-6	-	TGTGCCAGCAGCCGCGGGACCGAATATAATTCACCCCTCCACTTT	CASSRGTEYNSPLHF
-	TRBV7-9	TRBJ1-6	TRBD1	TGTGCCAGCAGCTCCCCGGGACAGGGGATTGGATCACCCCTCCACTTT	CASSSPGQGIGSPLHF
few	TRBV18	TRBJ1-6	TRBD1	TGTGCCAGCTCGCTCTTCTCGGGACAGGGGGCGAGGGGGGATTCACCCCTCCACTTT	CASSLFSGQGARGDSPLHF
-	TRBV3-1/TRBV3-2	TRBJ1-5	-	TGTGCCAGCAGCCAAGCAAATCAGCCCCAGCATTTT	CASSQANQPQHF
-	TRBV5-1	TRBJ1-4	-	TGCGCCAGCAGCTGGGGTCCGGGAGATGAAAAACTGTTTTTT	CASSWGPGDEKLFF
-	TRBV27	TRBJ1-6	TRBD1	TGTGCCAGCAGTTTATTAGGGACAGGGTCCTCACCCCTCCACTTT	CASSLLGTGSSPLHF
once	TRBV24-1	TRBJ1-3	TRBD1	TGTGCCACCAGTGATCCGAGACAGGGGGCGGCTGGAAACACCATATATTTT	CATSDPRQGAAGNTIYF
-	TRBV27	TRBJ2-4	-	TGTGCCAGCAGTTGGGACATGCAAAACATTCAGTACTTC	CASSWDMQNIQYF
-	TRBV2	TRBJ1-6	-	TGTGCCAGCAGTGAACAGGGGTCCTATTCACCCCTCCACTTT	CASSEQGSYSPLHF
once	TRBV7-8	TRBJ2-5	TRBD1	TGTGCCAGCAGCTTCAGCACCCCGGACAGGCCAGGGGAGACCCAGTACTTC	CASSFSTPDRPGETQYF
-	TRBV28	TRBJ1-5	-	TGTGCCAGCGCCACGGGGGGGAGCAATCAGCCCCAGCATTTT	CASATGGSNQPQHF
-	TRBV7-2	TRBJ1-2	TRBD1	TGTGCCAGCAGCCCAGGGGGGACAGGCTATGGCTACACCTTC	CASSPGGTGYGYTF
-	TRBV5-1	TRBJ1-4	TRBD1	TGCGCCAGCAGCGAGGGGACAGGGTCAAGTGAAAAACTGTTTTTT	CASSEGTGSSEKLFF
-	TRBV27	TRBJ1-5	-	TGTGCCAGCAGTTTATCCCGGGAGATGGGACAGCCCCAGCATTTT	CASSLSREMGQPQHF
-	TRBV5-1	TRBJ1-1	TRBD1	TGCGCCAGCAGCTTGGCGGACAGGGGAAACACTGAAGCTTTCTTT	CASSLADRGNTEAFF
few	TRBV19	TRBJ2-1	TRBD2	TGTGCCAGTATCTCAACTAGCGGGGGAGATTACAATGAGCAGTTCTTC	CASISTSGGDYNEQFF
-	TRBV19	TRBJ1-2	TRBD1	TGTGCCAGTAGAATGGGACAGGGGGCCCACTATGGCTACACCTTC	CASRMGQGAHYGYTF
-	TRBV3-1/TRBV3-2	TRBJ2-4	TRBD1	TGTGCCAGCAGCCAAAGCCGGGACAGGGGATTAACCAAAAACATTCAGTACTTC	CASSQSRDRGLTKNIQYF
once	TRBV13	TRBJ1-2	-	TGTGCCAGCAGCTTAGGCCTAATTCGAGTACCCTTCGCCTTC	CASSLGLIRVPFAF
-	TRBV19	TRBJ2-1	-	TGTGCCAGTAAGGTTCGGGATGAGCAGTTCTTC	CASKVRDEQFF
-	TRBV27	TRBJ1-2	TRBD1	TGTGCCAGCAGGTTCCGGGACAGGGGGGGCTACACCTTC	CASRFRDRGGYTF
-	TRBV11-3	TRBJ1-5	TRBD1	TGCCAGCAGCTTAGTCGCAGGGGGCATCAGCCCCAGCATTTT	CQQLSRRGHQPQHF
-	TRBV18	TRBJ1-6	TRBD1	TGTGCCAGCTCACCCCCGGGACAGGAGAATTCACCCCTCCACTTT	CASSPPGQENSPLHF
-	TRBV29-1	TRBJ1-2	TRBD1	TGCAGCGTCAGCGAGGACAGGGAACGATATGGCTACACCTTC	CSVSEDRERYGYTF
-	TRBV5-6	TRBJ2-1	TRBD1	TGTGCCAGCAGCTTGAGACAGGGGGCGCCCCCCCCATCCCATGAGCAGTTCTTC	CASSLRQGAPPPSHEQFF
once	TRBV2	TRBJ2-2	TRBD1	TGTGCCAGCAGCGGGACAGGCCTCACCGGGGAGCTGTTTTTT	CASSGTGLTGELFF
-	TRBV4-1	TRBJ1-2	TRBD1	TGCGCCAGCAGCCAAGCCGGACAGGTGAACTATGGCTACACCTTC	CASSQAGQVNYGYTF
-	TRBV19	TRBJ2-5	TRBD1	TGTGCCAGCAGGGACAGGGGTAGAGGAGAGACCCAGTACTTC	CASRDRGRGETQYF